This TCR beta chain was recorded in a study of identical twins. TCRdb re-called the 5' RACE reads with MiXCR, one entry per CDR3 protein. The sample lists hundreds of thousands of distinct CDR3 sequences, about 12% occurring once. General study results and limits: Beta clonotypes that were abundant in cord blood contained fewer insertions, a pattern absent from memory repertoires.

The V end lost 5 bases, the J end lost 3 bases, and 11 bases lay between the germline ends. Germline V gene sequence: CDR1 SGHAT, CDR2 FQNNGV. The CDR3 sequence is 14 residues long. This clonotype was detected ten times or more. The antigen is undetermined. The sample also formed part of further work on yellow fever vaccine responses in identical twins.

The receptor was derived from a woman younger than 30 in good health. The chain recombines TRBV11-2 with TRBJ2-1; TRBD1 or TRBD2 may be the D gene (5 bases each). Sequenced input: PBMCs. The DNA of the CDR3 is TGTGCCAGCAGCCAGGGACCCTACTACAATGAGCAGTTCTTC. This sequence encodes CASSQGPYYNEQFF.